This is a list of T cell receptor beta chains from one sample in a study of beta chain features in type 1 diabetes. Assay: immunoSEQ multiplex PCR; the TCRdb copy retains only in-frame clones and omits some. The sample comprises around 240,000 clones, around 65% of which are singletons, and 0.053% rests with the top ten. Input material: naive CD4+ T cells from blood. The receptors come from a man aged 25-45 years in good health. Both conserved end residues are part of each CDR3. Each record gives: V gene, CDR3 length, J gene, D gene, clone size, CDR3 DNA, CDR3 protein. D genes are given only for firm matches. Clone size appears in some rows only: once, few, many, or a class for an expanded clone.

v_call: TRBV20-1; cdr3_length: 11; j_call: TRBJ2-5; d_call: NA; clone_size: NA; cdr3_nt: TGCAGTGCTAGGGCCCCGCCAGCCCAGTACTTC; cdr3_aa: CSARAPPAQYF
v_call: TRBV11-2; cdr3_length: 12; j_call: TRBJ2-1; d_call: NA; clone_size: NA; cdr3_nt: TGTGCCAGCAGCTTAGAACTGGGTGAGCAGTTCTTC; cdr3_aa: CASSLELGEQFF
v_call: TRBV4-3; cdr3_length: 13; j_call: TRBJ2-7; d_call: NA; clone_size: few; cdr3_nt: TGCGCCAGCAGCCAAGGGGTCTCCTACGAGCAGTACTTC; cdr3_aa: CASSQGVSYEQYF
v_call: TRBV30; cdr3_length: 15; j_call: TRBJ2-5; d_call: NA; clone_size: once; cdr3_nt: TGTGCCTGGAGTGTACAACAGAGCGCTCAAGAAACCCAGTACTTC; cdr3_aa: CAWSVQQSAQETQYF
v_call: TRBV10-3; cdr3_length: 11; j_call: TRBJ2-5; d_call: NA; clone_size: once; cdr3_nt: TGTGCCATCAGTGACCAAGAGACCCAGTACTTC; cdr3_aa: CAISDQETQYF
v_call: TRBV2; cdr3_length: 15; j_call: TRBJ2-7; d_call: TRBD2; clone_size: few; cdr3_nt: TGTGCCAGCAGTGGGGGACTAGCGGGAGTGGACGAGCAGTACTTC; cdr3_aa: CASSGGLAGVDEQYF
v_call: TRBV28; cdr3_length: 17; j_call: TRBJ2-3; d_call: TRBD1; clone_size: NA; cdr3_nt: TGTGCCAGCAGCTCATCGCTTGGGACAGGGACAGGGGATACGCAGTATTTT; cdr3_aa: CASSSSLGTGTGDTQYF
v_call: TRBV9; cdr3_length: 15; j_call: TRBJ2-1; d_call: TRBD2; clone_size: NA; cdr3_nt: TGTGCCAGCAGTCTTCTAGCGGGTGAGGGGAATGAGCAGTTCTTC; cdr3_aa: CASSLLAGEGNEQFF
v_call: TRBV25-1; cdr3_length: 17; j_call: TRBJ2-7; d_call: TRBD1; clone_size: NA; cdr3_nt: TGTGCCAGCAGTGAATCAGCCCCAGGGGGCCGCGCCTACGAGCAGTACTTC; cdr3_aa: CASSESAPGGRAYEQYF
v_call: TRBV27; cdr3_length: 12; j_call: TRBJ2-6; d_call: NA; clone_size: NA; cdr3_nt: TGTGCCAGCAGGGCTGGGGCCAACGTCCTGACTTTC; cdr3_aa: CASRAGANVLTF
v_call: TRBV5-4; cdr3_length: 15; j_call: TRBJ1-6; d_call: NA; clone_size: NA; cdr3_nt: TGTGCCAGCAGCTTGCAGGGTCTCAATAATTCACCCCTCCACTTT; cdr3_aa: CASSLQGLNNSPLHF
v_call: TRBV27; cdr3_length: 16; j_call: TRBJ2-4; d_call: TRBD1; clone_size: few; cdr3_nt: TGTGCCAGCAGTTCGTACCCGACAGGGTATGGAAACATTCAGTACTTC; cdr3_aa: CASSSYPTGYGNIQYF
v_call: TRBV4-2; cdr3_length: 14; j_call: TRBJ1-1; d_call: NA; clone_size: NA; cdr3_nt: TGTGCCAGCAGCCAAGATAGGGCAGGCACTGAAGCTTTCTTT; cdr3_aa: CASSQDRAGTEAFF
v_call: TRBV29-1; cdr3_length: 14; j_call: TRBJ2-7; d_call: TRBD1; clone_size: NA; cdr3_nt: TGCAGCGTTGAACGACAGGGGCACCCCTACGAGCAGTACTTC; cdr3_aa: CSVERQGHPYEQYF
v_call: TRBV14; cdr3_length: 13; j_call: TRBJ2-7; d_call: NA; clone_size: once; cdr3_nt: TGTGCCAGCAGCCAAGGACCTTCGCGCGAGCAGTACTTC; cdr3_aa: CASSQGPSREQYF
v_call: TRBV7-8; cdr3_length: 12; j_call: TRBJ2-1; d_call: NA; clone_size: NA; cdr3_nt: TGTGCCAGCAGCTTAGCGAAGGGTGAGCAGTTCTTC; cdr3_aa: CASSLAKGEQFF
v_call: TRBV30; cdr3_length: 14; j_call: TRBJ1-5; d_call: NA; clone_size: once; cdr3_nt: TGTGCCTGGAGTGTTTGGGGGGGCTCCCAGCCCCAGCATTTT; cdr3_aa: CAWSVWGGSQPQHF
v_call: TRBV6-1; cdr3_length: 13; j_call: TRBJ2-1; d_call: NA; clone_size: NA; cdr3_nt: TGTGCCAGCAGTACCCAACTAGGGAATGAGCAGTTCTTC; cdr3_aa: CASSTQLGNEQFF
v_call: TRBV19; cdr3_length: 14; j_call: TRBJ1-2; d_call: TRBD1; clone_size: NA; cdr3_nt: TGTGCCAGTAGTATTGGGACAGGGCACTATGGCTACACCTTC; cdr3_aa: CASSIGTGHYGYTF
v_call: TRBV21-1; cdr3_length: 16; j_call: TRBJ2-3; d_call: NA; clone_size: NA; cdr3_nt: TGTGCCAGCGACCGCAGCGGGAGGGACCATAGGGATACGCAGTATTTT; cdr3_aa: CASDRSGRDHRDTQYF
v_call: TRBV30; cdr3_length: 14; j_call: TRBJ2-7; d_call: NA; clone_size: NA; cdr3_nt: TGTGCCTGGAGTGCCCTCGTGCTGAACTACGAGCAGTACTTC; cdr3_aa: CAWSALVLNYEQYF
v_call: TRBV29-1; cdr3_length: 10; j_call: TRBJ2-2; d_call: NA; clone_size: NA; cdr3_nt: TGCAGCGTTTACACCGGGGAGCTGTTTTTT; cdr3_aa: CSVYTGELFF
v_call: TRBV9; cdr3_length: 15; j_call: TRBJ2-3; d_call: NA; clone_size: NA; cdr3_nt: TGTGCCAGCAGCGTTAGGTCACTTAGCACAGATACGCAGTATTTT; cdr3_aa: CASSVRSLSTDTQYF
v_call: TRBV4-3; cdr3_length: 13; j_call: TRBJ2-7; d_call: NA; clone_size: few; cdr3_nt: TGCGCCAGCAGCCAAGAACTACGGAACGAGCAGTACTTC; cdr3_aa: CASSQELRNEQYF
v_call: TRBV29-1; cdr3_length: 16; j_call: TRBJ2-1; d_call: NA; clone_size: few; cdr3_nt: TGCAGCGTTGAATTAGGGTCTTCTAGCTCCTACAATGAGCAGTTCTTC; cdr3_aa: CSVELGSSSSYNEQFF
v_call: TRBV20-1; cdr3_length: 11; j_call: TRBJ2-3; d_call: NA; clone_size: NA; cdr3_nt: TGCAGTGCCCTAGGACCAGATACGCAGTATTTT; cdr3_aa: CSALGPDTQYF
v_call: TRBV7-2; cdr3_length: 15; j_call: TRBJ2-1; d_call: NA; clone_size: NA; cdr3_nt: TGTGCCAGCAGCTTATCGGCTAGCGAGTACAATGAGCAGTTCTTC; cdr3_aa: CASSLSASEYNEQFF
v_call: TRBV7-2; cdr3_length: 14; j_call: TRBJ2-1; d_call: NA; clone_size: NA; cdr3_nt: TGTGCCAGCAGCTTTACGGTGTGGGGAATTGAGCAGTTCTTC; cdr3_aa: CASSFTVWGIEQFF
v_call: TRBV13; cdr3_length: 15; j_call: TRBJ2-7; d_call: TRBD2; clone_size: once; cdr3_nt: TGTGCCAGCAGCTTACGAGCGGGGGGGCTTGGCGAGCAGTACTTC; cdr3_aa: CASSLRAGGLGEQYF
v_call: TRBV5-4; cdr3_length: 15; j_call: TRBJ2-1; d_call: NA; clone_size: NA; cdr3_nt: TGTGCCAGCAGCTTAGGTTCGTACCGGGGGAATGAGCAGTTCTTC; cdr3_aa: CASSLGSYRGNEQFF
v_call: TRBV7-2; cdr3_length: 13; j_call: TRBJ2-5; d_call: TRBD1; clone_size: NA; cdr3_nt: TGTGCCAGCACGATCAGGGGGATAGAGACCCAGTACTTC; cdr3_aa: CASTIRGIETQYF
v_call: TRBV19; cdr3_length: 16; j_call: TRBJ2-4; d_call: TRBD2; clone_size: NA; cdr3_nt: TGTGCCAGTAGTGTGACTAGCGGGGTAGCCAAAAACATTCAGTACTTC; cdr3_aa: CASSVTSGVAKNIQYF
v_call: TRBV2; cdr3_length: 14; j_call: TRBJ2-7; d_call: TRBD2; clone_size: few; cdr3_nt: TGTGCCAGCAGCTCCGGGACTATCTCCTACGAGCAGTACTTC; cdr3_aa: CASSSGTISYEQYF
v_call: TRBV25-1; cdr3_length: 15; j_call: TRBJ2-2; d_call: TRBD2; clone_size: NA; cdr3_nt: TGTGCCAGCAGTGGGCTAGCGGGAGTTGCCGGGGAGCTGTTTTTT; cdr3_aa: CASSGLAGVAGELFF
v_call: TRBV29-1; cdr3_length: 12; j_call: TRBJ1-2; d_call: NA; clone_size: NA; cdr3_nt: TGCAGCGTTAGCGACGGAAACTATGGCTACACCTTC; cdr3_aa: CSVSDGNYGYTF
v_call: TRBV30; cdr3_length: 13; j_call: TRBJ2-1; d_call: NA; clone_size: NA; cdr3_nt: TGTGCCTGGAGTGTTCCGGGTACGGATGAGCAGTTCTTC; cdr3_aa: CAWSVPGTDEQFF
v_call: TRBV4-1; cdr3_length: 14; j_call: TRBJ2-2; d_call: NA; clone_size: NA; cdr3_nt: TGCGCCAGCAGCCAACTTACTGGCACCGGGGAGCTGTTTTTT; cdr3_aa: CASSQLTGTGELFF
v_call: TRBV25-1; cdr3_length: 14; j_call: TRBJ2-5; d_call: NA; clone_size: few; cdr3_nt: TGTGCCAGCAGTGAATCTGCGGTCCAAGAGACCCAGTACTTC; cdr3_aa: CASSESAVQETQYF
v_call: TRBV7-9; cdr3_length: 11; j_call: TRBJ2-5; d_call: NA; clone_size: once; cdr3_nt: TGTGCCAGCAGCGTAGGGGGGACCCAGTACTTC; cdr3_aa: CASSVGGTQYF
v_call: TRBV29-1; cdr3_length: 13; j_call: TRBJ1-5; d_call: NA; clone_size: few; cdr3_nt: TGCAGCGTGAGCGCTGGGAGCAATCAGCCCCAGCATTTT; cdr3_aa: CSVSAGSNQPQHF
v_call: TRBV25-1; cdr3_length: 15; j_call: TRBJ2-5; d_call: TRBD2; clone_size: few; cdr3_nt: TGTGCCAGCAGTGCCCCGGGACTAGGGCAAGAGACCCAGTACTTC; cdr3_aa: CASSAPGLGQETQYF
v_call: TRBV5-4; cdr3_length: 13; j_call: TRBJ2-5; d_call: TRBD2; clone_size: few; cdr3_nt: TGTGCCAGCAGCCGACCGGGGGGAGAGACCCAGTACTTC; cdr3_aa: CASSRPGGETQYF
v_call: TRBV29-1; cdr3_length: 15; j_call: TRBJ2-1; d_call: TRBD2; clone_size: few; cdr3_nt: TGCAGCGTTACCCCCTTCAGCGGGAGAGGGAATGAGCAGTTCTTC; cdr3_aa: CSVTPFSGRGNEQFF
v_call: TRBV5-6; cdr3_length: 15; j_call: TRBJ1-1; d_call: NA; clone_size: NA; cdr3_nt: TGTGCCAGCAGCCTAAGACGGATCTCTGACACTGAAGCTTTCTTT; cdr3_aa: CASSLRRISDTEAFF
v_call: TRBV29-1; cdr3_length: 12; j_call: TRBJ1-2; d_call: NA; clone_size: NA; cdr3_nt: TGCAGCGCCTCGCAGACAGCTTATGGCTACACCTTC; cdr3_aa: CSASQTAYGYTF
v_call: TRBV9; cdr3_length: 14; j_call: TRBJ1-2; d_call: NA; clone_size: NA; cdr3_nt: TGTGCCAGCGGGGACGCACAGGGAATCTATGGCTACACCTTC; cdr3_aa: CASGDAQGIYGYTF
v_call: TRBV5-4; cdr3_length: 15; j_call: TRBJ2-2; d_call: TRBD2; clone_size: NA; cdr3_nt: TGTGCCAGCAGCTTGGGACTAGCAAACACCGGGGAGCTGTTTTTT; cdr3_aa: CASSLGLANTGELFF
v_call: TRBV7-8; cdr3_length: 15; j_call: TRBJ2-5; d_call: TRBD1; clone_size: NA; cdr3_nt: TGTGCCAGCAGCTTGGACAGGGGTTCAGGAGAGACCCAGTACTTC; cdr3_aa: CASSLDRGSGETQYF
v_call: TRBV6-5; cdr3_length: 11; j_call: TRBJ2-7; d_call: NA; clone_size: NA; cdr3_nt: TGTGCCAGCGGCAGGGGCTACGAGCAGTACTTC; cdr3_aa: CASGRGYEQYF
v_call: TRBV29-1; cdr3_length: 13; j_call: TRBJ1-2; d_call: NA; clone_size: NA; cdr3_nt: TGCAGCGTTGAAGAGGGGTCGGGCAATCGCTACACCTTC; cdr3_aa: CSVEEGSGNRYTF
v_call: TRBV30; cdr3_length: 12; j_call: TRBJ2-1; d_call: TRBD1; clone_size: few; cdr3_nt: TGTGCCTGGAAAGGGGGCAGGGATGAGCAGTTCTTC; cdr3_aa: CAWKGGRDEQFF
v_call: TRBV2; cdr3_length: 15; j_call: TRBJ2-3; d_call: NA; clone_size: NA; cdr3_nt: TGTGCCAGCAGTGAAGTGGCCGGAAGCACAGATACGCAGTATTTT; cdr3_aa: CASSEVAGSTDTQYF
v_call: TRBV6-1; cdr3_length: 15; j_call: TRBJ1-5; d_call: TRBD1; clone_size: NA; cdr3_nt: TGTGCCAGCAGGGGACAGGTTTTGATCAATCAGCCCCAGCATTTT; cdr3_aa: CASRGQVLINQPQHF
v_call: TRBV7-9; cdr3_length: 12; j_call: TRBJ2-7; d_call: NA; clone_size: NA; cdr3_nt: TGTGCCAGCAGCTTAGGTCAGGGGAAAGTGTACTTC; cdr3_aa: CASSLGQGKVYF